This T cell receptor (beta chain) derives from a study of blood T cell repertoires in COVID-19. V was clipped by 5 bases and J by 2 bases, with 9 bases between them. In germline, CDR1 is KGHSH, CDR2 LQKENI. The CDR3 contains 13 residues. Clones were sequenced by immunoSEQ multiplex PCR, and TCRdb holds only the in-frame ones, with some missing. The data hold about 300,000 clones, with around 90% observed a single time. Sequences were obtained from PBMCs or T cells enriched from blood (not recorded which). The sequence derives from a woman aged 25 to 39 who had recovered from COVID-19. The rearrangement links TRBV18 to TRBJ1-1, with D uncertain. The CDR3 is CASSIRFNTEAFF. The CDR3 DNA reads as TGTGCCAGCTCAATCAGATTCAACACTGAAGCTTTCTTT. The entire variable domain, with the rest obtained from reference TRBV18 and TRBJ1-1, is as follows: NAGVMQNPRHLVRRRGQEARLRCSPMKGHSHVYWYRQLPEEGLKFMVYLQKENIIDESGMPKERFSAEFPKEGPSILRIQQVVRGDSAAYFCASSIRFNTEAFFGQGTRLTVV.